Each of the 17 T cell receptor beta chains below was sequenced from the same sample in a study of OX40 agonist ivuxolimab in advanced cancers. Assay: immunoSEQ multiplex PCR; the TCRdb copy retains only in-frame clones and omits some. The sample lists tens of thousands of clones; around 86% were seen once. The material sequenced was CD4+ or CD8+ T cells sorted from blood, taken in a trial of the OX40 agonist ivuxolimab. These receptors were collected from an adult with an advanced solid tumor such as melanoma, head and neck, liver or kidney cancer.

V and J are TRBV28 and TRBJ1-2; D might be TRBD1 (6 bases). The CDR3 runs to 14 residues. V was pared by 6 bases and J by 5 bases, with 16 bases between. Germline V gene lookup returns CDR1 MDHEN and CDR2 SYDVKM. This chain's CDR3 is CASRSLRGSYGYTF. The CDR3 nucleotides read TGTGCCAGCAGAAGCCTCAGGGGATCGTATGGCTACACCTTC.

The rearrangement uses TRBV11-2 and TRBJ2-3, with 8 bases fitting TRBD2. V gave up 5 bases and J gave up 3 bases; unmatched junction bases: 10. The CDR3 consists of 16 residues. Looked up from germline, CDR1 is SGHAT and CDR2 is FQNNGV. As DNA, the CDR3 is TGTGCCAGCAGCACAGGGCAAGTAGCGGGAACAGATACGCAGTATTTT. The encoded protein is CASSTGQVAGTDTQYF.

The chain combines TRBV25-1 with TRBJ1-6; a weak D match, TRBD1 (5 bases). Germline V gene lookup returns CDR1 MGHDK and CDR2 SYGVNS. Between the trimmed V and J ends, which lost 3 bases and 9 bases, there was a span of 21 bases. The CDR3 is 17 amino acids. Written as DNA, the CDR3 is TGTGCCAGCAGTGATCCCCGGGACCTGGAACCGGGTTCACCCCTCCACTTT. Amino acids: CASSDPRDLEPGSPLHF.

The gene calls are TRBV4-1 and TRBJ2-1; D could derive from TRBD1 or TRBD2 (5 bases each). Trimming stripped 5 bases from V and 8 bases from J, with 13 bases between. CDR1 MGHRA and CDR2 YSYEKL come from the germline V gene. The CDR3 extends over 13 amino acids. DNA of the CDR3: TGCGCCAGCAGCACGGGGCCGGGTTATGAGCAGTTCTTC. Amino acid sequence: CASSTGPGYEQFF.

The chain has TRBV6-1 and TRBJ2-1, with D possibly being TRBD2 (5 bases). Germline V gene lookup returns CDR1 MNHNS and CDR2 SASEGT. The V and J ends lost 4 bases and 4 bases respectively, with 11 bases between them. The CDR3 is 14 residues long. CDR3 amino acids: CASSGEGLYNEQFF. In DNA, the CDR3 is TGTGCCAGCAGTGGGGAAGGACTTTACAATGAGCAGTTCTTC.

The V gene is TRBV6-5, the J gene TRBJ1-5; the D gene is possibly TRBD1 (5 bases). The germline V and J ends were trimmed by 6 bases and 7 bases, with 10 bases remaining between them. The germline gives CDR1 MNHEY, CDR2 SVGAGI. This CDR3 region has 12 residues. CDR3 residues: CASSDSSQPQHF. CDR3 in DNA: TGTGCCAGCAGCGACAGTAGCCAGCCCCAGCATTTT.

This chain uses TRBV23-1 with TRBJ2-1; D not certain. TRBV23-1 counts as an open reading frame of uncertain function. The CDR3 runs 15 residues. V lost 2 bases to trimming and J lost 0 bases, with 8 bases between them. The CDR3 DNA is TGCGCCAGCAGTCAAACCTGCAGCTCCTACAATGAGCAGTTCTTC. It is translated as CASSQTCSSYNEQFF.

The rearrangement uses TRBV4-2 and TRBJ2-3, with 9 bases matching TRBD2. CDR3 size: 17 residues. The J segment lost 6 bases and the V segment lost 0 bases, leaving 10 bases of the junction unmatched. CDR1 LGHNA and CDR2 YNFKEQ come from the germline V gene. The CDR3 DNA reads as TGTGCCAGCAGCCAAGAACGGGCGGGAGGGCGTTACGATACGCAGTATTTT. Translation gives CASSQERAGGRYDTQYF.

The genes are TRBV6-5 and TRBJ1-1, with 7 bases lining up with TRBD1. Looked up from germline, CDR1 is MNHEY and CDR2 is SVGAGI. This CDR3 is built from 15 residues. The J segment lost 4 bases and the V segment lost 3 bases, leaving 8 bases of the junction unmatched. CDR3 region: CASSYNTGVITEAFF. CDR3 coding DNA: TGTGCCAGCAGTTATAATACAGGGGTGATCACTGAAGCTTTCTTT.

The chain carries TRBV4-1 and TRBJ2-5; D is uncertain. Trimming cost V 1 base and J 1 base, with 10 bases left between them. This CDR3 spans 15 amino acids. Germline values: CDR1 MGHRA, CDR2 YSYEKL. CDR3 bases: TGCGCCAGCAGCCAAGTTCAACTACTCCAAGAGACCCAGTACTTC. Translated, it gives CASSQVQLLQETQYF.

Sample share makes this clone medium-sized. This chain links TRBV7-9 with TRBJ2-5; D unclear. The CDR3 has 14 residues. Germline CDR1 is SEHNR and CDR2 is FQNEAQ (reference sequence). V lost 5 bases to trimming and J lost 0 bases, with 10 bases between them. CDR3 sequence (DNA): TGTGCCAGCAGCCCGGAGTTGTACCAAGAGACCCAGTACTTC. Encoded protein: CASSPELYQETQYF.

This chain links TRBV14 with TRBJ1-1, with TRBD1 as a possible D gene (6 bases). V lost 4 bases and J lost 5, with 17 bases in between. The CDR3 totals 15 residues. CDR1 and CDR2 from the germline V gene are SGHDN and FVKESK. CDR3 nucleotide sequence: TGTGCCAGCAGCCGGGTGCAGGGGAGGGTGACTGAAGCTTTCTTT. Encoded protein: CASSRVQGRVTEAFF.

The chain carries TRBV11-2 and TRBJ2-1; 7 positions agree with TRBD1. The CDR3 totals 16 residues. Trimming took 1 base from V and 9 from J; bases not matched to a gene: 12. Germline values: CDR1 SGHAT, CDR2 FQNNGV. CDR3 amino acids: CASSLVPRGIFTEQFF. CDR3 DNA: TGTGCCAGCAGCTTAGTTCCCAGGGGGATTTTTACTGAGCAGTTCTTC.

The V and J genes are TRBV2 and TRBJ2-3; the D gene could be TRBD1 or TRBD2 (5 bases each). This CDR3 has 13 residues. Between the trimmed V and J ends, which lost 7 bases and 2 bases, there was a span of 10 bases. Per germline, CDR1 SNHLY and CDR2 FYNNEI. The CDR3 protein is CASTGTHTDTQYF. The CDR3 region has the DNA TGTGCCAGCACCGGGACCCACACAGATACGCAGTATTTT.

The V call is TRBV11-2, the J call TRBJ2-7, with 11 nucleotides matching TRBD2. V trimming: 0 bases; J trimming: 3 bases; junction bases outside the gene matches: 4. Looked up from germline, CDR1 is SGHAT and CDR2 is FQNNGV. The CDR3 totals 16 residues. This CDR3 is CASSLEGLAGGYEQYF. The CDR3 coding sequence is TGTGCCAGCAGCTTAGAGGGGCTAGCGGGGGGCTACGAGCAGTACTTC.

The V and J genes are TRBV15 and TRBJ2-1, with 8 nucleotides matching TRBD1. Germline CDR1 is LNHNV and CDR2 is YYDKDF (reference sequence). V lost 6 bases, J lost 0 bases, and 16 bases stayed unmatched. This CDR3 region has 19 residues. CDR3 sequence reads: CATRAPLSGGLSSYNEQFF. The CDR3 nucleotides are TGTGCCACCAGGGCTCCCCTTTCAGGGGGCCTTAGCTCCTACAATGAGCAGTTCTTC.

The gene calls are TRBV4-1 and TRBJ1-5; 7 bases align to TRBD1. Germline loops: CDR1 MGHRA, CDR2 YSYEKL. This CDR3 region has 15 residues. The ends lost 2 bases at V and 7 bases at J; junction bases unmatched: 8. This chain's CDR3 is CASSQIIGTAQPQHF. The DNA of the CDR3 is TGCGCCAGCAGCCAAATAATAGGGACAGCCCAGCCCCAGCATTTT.